A selection of T cell receptor beta chains follows, all from one sample in a study of control samples from healthy donors and cancer patients. Produced via immunoSEQ multiplex PCR; TCRdb's table is partial and in-frame only. The sample yields 55,000 to 70,000 clones, approximately 89% seen once. Sequencing was done on a sample of PBMCs. The receptors derive from a man aged 25-40 years with colorectal cancer. Both conserved end residues are part of each CDR3. D genes are given only for firm matches. Rows may omit the clone size; those that give it use once, few, many or a size class.

D,V,size,J,CDR3,DNA
TRBD1,TRBV3-1/TRBV3-2,NA,TRBJ1-2,CASSRDSNYGYTF,TGTGCCAGCAGCCGGGACAGCAACTATGGCTACACCTTC
NA,TRBV5-4,NA,TRBJ2-6,CASSPRNRAKSSGANVLTF,TGTGCCAGCAGCCCCCGCAACAGGGCCAAAAGCTCTGGGGCCAACGTCCTGACTTTC
TRBD2,TRBV19,NA,TRBJ2-3,CASSTGTSGITDTQYF,TGTGCCAGTAGTACAGGGACTAGCGGTATCACAGATACGCAGTATTTT
NA,TRBV28,NA,TRBJ1-2,CASTLSGAGQEVTNGYGYTF,TGTGCCAGCACCCTTTCAGGTGCCGGCCAGGAGGTGACTAATGGCTATGGCTACACCTTC
NA,TRBV7-9,NA,TRBJ1-2,CASSPITTGSRRGYTF,TGTGCCAGCAGCCCAATCACAACAGGGTCCAGACGGGGCTACACCTTC
TRBD1,TRBV5-4,NA,TRBJ1-6,CASSLAAGGPHSPLHF,TGTGCCAGCAGCTTGGCGGCAGGGGGTCCGCATTCACCCCTCCACTTT
NA,TRBV7-2,NA,TRBJ1-4,CASSLGGRSTWATNEKLFF,TGTGCCAGCAGCTTAGGTGGGCGGAGTACCTGGGCAACTAATGAAAAACTGTTTTTT
TRBD1,TRBV6-2/TRBV6-3,NA,TRBJ1-2,CASSYSDRGYGYTF,TGTGCCAGCAGTTACTCGGACAGGGGCTATGGCTACACCTTC
NA,TRBV5-1,NA,TRBJ1-5,CASSPWSGANQPQHF,TGCGCCAGCAGCCCGTGGTCCGGGGCCAATCAGCCCCAGCATTTT
NA,TRBV30,NA,TRBJ1-5,CAWSPGASQPQHF,TGTGCCTGGAGTCCGGGAGCTAGTCAGCCCCAGCATTTT
NA,TRBV19,NA,TRBJ2-2,CARRGCISPGELFF,TGTGCCAGAAGAGGGTGCATCTCCCCCGGGGAGCTGTTTTTT
NA,TRBV24-1,NA,TRBJ2-2,CATSDRGWAGELFF,TGTGCCACCAGTGACAGAGGGTGGGCCGGGGAGCTGTTTTTT
NA,TRBV19,NA,TRBJ1-5,CASSMVGQGQPQHF,TGTGCCAGTAGTATGGTTGGTCAGGGGCAGCCCCAGCATTTT
NA,TRBV6-5,NA,TRBJ1-1,CASSYNFRDIEAFF,TGTGCCAGCAGTTACAACTTCCGGGACATTGAAGCTTTCTTT
TRBD1,TRBV7-9,NA,TRBJ1-2,CASSSPTGSGYTF,TGTGCCAGCAGTTCCCCGACAGGGTCTGGCTACACCTTC
TRBD1,TRBV6-5,NA,TRBJ1-6,CASSPGTGGNSPLHF,TGTGCCAGCAGCCCCGGGACAGGGGGAAATTCACCCCTCCACTTT
TRBD1,TRBV7-9,NA,TRBJ1-2,CASSQKGQEGYYGYTF,TGTGCCAGCAGCCAGAAAGGACAGGAGGGATATTATGGCTACACCTTC
NA,TRBV27,few,TRBJ2-2,CASSLRGTNTGELFF,TGTGCCAGCAGTTTACGTGGGACCAACACCGGGGAGCTGTTTTTT
NA,TRBV21-1,NA,TRBJ2-1,CASSKYGVRQGVAMREFF,TGTGCCAGCAGCAAATATGGGGTACGACAGGGGGTTGCGATGAGGGAGTTCTTC
NA,TRBV6-7,NA,TRBJ2-7,CASSPQYEQYF,TGTGCCAGCAGCCCTCAATACGAGCAGTACTTC
TRBD2,TRBV9,NA,TRBJ2-2,CASSVVAGANTGELFF,TGTGCCAGCAGCGTGGTTGCGGGGGCGAACACCGGGGAGCTGTTTTTT
TRBD1,TRBV5-4,NA,TRBJ2-6,CASSTGTVRSGANVLTF,TGTGCCAGCAGCACCGGGACAGTGCGCTCTGGGGCCAACGTCCTGACTTTC
NA,TRBV4-3,NA,TRBJ1-1,CASSQVNREDTEAFF,TGCGCCAGCAGCCAAGTGAACAGGGAAGACACTGAAGCTTTCTTT
NA,TRBV29-1,NA,TRBJ2-2,CSIGTSNTGELFF,TGCAGCATTGGGACTTCTAACACCGGGGAGCTGTTTTTT
NA,TRBV20-1,NA,TRBJ1-5,CSARAGTTQHF,TGCAGTGCTAGAGCCGGGACAACCCAGCATTTT
TRBD1,TRBV7-2,once,TRBJ1-2,CASSLVGGDGYTF,TGTGCCAGCAGCTTAGTAGGGGGCGATGGCTACACCTTC
NA,TRBV6-1,NA,TRBJ1-2,CASSETPSLEGGWEFSDGYTF,TGTGCCAGCAGTGAAACCCCCTCCCTTGAGGGGGGCTGGGAATTTTCGGATGGCTACACCTTC
NA,TRBV9,few,TRBJ1-2,CASSVADDDGSNYGYTF,TGTGCCAGCAGCGTAGCGGATGACGACGGCTCTAACTATGGCTACACCTTC
TRBD1,TRBV10-3,few,TRBJ1-2,CAIGTGDGYTF,TGTGCCATCGGGACAGGGGATGGCTACACCTTC
NA,TRBV5-1,NA,TRBJ2-1,CASSYGTTGGNEQFF,TGCGCCAGCAGCTACGGGACAACCGGGGGGAATGAGCAGTTCTTC
NA,TRBV29-1,NA,TRBJ2-5,CSVEQGGETQYF,TGCAGCGTGGAACAGGGAGGAGAGACCCAGTACTTC
NA,TRBV27,NA,TRBJ1-2,CASSAHSNYGYTF,TGTGCCAGCAGCGCGCACAGTAACTATGGCTACACCTTC
NA,TRBV5-4,NA,TRBJ1-2,CASSFGGRRQGYTF,TGTGCCAGCAGCTTCGGGGGGAGAAGGCAAGGCTACACCTTC
TRBD2,TRBV6-5,NA,TRBJ2-3,CASRKRGGTDTQYF,TGTGCCAGCAGAAAGCGGGGGGGCACAGATACGCAGTATTTT
NA,TRBV5-5,NA,TRBJ1-1,CASSLQTEAFF,TGTGCCAGCAGCTTGCAAACTGAAGCTTTCTTT
TRBD2,TRBV11-2,NA,TRBJ2-1,CASSFSSGGREQFF,TGTGCCAGCAGCTTTTCTAGCGGGGGCCGGGAGCAGTTCTTC
TRBD2,TRBV5-5,NA,TRBJ2-1,CASSTGLARYNEQFF,TGTGCCAGCAGCACGGGACTAGCGCGGTACAATGAGCAGTTCTTC
NA,TRBV7-9,once,TRBJ2-1,CASSPRGLKQFF,TGTGCCAGCAGTCCCCGCGGATTAAAGCAGTTCTTC
TRBD1,TRBV7-2,NA,TRBJ1-1,CASSLRQGTEAFF,TGTGCCAGCAGCTTACGACAGGGCACTGAAGCTTTCTTT
NA,TRBV15,NA,TRBJ1-1,CATAGAVNTEAFF,TGTGCCACCGCTGGGGCAGTGAACACTGAAGCTTTCTTT
NA,TRBV30,NA,TRBJ1-1,CAWSVQIEAFF,TGTGCCTGGAGTGTACAGATTGAAGCTTTCTTT
NA,TRBV7-8,once,TRBJ2-1,CASSFGIDSSYNEQFF,TGTGCCAGCAGCTTTGGGATAGACAGCTCCTACAATGAGCAGTTCTTC
TRBD1,TRBV6-2/TRBV6-3,NA,TRBJ1-5,CASSYAQGLNQPQHF,TGTGCCAGCAGTTACGCACAGGGGTTGAATCAGCCCCAGCATTTT
TRBD1,TRBV4-2,NA,TRBJ1-5,CASSHVFQGDQPQHF,TGTGCCAGCAGCCACGTTTTCCAGGGGGATCAGCCCCAGCATTTT
TRBD1,TRBV6-6,NA,TRBJ1-1,CASSTRQGPGGAFF,TGTGCCAGCAGTACCCGACAGGGGCCTGGGGGAGCTTTCTTT
NA,TRBV7-8,once,TRBJ1-1,CASSADPTEAFF,TGTGCCAGCAGCGCAGATCCCACTGAAGCTTTCTTT
NA,TRBV19,NA,TRBJ1-1,CATGQAVSINTEAFF,TGTGCCACCGGGCAGGCAGTATCGATAAACACTGAAGCTTTCTTT
TRBD1,TRBV7-2,few,TRBJ2-2,CASSSGQGYTTGELFF,TGTGCCAGCAGCTCGGGACAGGGTTACACCACCGGGGAGCTGTTTTTT
NA,TRBV12-3/TRBV12-4,NA,TRBJ2-3,CASSFGLTQYF,TGTGCCAGCAGTTTTGGTCTAACGCAGTATTTT
NA,TRBV10-3,NA,TRBJ1-5,CAISDTNQPQHF,TGTGCCATCAGTGATACGAATCAGCCCCAGCATTTT
NA,TRBV2,NA,TRBJ1-1,CASSEQDLEAFF,TGTGCCAGCAGTGAACAGGACCTTGAAGCTTTCTTT
TRBD1,TRBV9,NA,TRBJ1-2,CASSVAGGYGYTF,TGTGCCAGCAGCGTAGCAGGGGGCTATGGCTACACCTTC